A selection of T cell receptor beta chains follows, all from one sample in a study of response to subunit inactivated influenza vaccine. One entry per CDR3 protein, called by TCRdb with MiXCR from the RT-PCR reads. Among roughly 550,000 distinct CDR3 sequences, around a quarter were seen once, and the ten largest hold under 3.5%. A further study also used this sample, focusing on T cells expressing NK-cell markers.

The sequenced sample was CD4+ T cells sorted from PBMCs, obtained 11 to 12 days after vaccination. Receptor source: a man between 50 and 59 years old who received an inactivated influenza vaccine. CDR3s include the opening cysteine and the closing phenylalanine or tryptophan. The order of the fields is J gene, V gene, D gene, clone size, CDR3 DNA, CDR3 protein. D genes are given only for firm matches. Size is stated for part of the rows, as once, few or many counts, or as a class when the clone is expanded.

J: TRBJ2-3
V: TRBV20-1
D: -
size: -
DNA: TGCAGTGCTAGAGATACGTGGGGGGCACCAGATACGCAGTATTTT
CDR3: CSARDTWGAPDTQYF

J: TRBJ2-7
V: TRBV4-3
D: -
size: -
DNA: TGCGCCAGCAGCCAAGATTTCCTATTCTCCTACGAGCAGTACTTC
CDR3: CASSQDFLFSYEQYF

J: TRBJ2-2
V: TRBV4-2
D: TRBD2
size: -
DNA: TGTGCCAGCAGCCAAGACCGGACCGGACTAGGTCGAGCCGGGGAGCTGTTTTTT
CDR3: CASSQDRTGLGRAGELFF

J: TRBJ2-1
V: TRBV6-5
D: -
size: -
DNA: TGTGCCAGCAGTTACTCTCGGACCTACAATGAGCAGTTCTTC
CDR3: CASSYSRTYNEQFF

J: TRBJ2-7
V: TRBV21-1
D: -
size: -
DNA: TGTGCCAGCAGCAAAACGGAGACTAGCGGGGGGGTAAATTGCTACGAGCAGTACTTC
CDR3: CASSKTETSGGVNCYEQYF

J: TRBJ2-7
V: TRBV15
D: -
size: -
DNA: TGTGCCACCAGCAGAGATCGCCAGTCAACCTACGAGCAGTACTTC
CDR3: CATSRDRQSTYEQYF

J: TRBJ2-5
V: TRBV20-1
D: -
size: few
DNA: TGCAGTGCTAGGCGCAGGGTTCAAGAGACCCAGTACTTC
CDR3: CSARRRVQETQYF

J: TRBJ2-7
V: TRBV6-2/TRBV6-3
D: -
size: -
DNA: TGTGCCAGCAGTTACCGTGGGGACACCTCCTACGAGCAGTACTTC
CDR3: CASSYRGDTSYEQYF

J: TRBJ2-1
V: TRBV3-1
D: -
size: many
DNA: TGTGCCAGCAGCCCCGGGCGGGGTGGTGAGCAGTTCTTC
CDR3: CASSPGRGGEQFF

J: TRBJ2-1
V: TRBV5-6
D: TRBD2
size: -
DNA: TGTGCCAGCAGCTTGGCCGGGAGGGGATCCTACAATGAGCAGTTCTTC
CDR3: CASSLAGRGSYNEQFF

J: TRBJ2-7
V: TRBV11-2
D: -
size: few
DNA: TGTGCCAGCAGCCCCGGTCAGGGGCGTTTCTACGAGCAGTACTTC
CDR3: CASSPGQGRFYEQYF

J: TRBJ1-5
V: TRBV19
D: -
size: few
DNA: TGTGCCAGTAGTCCAAGGGGTAGCAATCAGCCCCAGCATTTT
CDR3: CASSPRGSNQPQHF

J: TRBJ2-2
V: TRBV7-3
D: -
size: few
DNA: TGTGCCAGCAGCTTATCCGGGCTAATCACCGGGGAGCTGTTTTTT
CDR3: CASSLSGLITGELFF

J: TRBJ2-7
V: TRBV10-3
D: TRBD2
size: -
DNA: TGTGCCATCGGTATAGCGGGGGTCGTCACCGAGCAGTACTTC
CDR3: CAIGIAGVVTEQYF

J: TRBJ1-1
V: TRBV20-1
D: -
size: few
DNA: TGCAGTGCTAGTAGTCAGCGGGGGAGAGCTTTCTTT
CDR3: CSASSQRGRAFF

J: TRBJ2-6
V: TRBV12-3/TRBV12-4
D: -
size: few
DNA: TGTGCCAGCAGTTTAAGTTGGACCTCCTCTGGGGCCAACGTCCTGACTTTC
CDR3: CASSLSWTSSGANVLTF

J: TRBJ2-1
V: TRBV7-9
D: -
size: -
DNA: TGTGCCAGCAGCCACGATTCTAGAGTTCGCGAGCAGTTCTTC
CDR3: CASSHDSRVREQFF

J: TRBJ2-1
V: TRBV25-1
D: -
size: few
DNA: TGTGCCAGCAGTGGTGGGGTGAATGAGCAGTTCTTC
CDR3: CASSGGVNEQFF

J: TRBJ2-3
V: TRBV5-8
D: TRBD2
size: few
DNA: TGTGCCAGCAGCTTACCTACAACTAGCGGTGGCACAGATACGCAGTATTTT
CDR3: CASSLPTTSGGTDTQYF

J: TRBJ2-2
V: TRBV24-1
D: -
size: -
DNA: TGTGCCACCGGGCAAATGAGGGCCGGGGAGCTGTTTTTT
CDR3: CATGQMRAGELFF

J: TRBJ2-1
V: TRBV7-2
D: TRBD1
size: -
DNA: TGTGCCAGCAGCGTTTACGGGACAGTTTACAATGAGCAGTTCTTC
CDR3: CASSVYGTVYNEQFF

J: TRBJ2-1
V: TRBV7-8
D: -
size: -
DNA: TGTGCCAGCAGCTTTAGGATTACTCTGGGTGACTACAATGAGCAGTTCTTC
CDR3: CASSFRITLGDYNEQFF

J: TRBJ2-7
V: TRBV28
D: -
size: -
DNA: TGTGCCAGCAGTTTCTTCGTAGGGAAGAGCTCCTACGAGCAGTACTTC
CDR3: CASSFFVGKSSYEQYF

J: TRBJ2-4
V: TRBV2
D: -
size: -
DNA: TGTGCCAGCAGTGAAGCCGGGGTCTGGGGGACGGCCAAAAACATTCAGTACTTC
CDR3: CASSEAGVWGTAKNIQYF

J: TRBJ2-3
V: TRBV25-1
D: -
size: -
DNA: TGTGCCAGCAGCTTAGGGGGGGGGTATACAGATACGCAGTATTTT
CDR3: CASSLGGGYTDTQYF

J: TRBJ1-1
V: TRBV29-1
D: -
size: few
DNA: TGCAGCGTTGATCCGGGGGCAGGGGCTTTCTTT
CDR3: CSVDPGAGAFF

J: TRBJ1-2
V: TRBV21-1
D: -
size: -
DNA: TGTGCCAGCAGCACGGGGGGAAGGGTCACCGGGACCGACGACTATGGCTACACCTTC
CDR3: CASSTGGRVTGTDDYGYTF

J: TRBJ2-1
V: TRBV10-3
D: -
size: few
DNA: TGTGCCATCAGTGAGACGGGAAGATTATACAATGAGCAGTTCTTC
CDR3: CAISETGRLYNEQFF

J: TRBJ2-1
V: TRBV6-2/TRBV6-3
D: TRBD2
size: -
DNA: TGTGCCAGCAGTCTTGGACTAGCGGGGTTATACAATGAGCAGTTCTTC
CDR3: CASSLGLAGLYNEQFF

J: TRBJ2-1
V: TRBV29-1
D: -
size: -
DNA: TGCAGCGTTGGACTCTTCAATGAGCAGTTCTTC
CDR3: CSVGLFNEQFF

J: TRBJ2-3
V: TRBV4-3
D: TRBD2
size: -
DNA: TGCGCCAGCAGCCAATTTTTGGCGGGAGCAACAGATACGCAGTATTTT
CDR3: CASSQFLAGATDTQYF

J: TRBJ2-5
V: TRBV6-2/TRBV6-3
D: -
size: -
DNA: TGTGCCAGCACTCGGACGGCGGCAGGGACCCAGTACTTC
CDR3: CASTRTAAGTQYF

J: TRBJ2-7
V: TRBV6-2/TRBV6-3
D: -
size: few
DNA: TGTGCCAGCAGTTACAGGGACTACGAGCAGTACTTC
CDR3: CASSYRDYEQYF

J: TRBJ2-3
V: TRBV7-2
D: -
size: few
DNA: TGTGCCAGCAGCTCGATAAGCATAACCACTAGTCGAGATACGCAGTATTTT
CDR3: CASSSISITTSRDTQYF

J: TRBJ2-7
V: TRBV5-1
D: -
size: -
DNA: TGCGCCAGCAGCTTGGCCTTACCAAGCAGGGCGCCCTACGAGCAGTACTTC
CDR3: CASSLALPSRAPYEQYF

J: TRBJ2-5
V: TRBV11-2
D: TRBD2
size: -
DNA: TGTGCCAGCAGGATTAGCGGGGGATTTCAAGAGACCCAGTACTTC
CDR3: CASRISGGFQETQYF

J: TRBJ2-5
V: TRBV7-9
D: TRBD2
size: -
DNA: TGTGCCAGCAGCACCTCATTTTTCCTGCGGGGGATACAGGCCCAGTACTTC
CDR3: CASSTSFFLRGIQAQYF

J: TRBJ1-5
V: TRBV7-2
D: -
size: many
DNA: TGTGCCAGCAGCTCGTTTAGCAATCAGCCCCAGCATTTT
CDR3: CASSSFSNQPQHF

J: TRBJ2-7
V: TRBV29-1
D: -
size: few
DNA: TGCAGCGTTGAAGATTTCACAGGGTACGAGCAGTACTTC
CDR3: CSVEDFTGYEQYF

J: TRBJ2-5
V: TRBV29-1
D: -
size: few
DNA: TGCAGCGTTGAAGGGACTACTCAAGAGACCCAGTACTTC
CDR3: CSVEGTTQETQYF

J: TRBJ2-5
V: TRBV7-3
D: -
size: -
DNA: TGTGCCAGCAGCAGCGGAAGTTCGGAGACCCAGTACTTC
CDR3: CASSSGSSETQYF

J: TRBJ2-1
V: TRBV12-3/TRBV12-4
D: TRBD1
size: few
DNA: TGTGCCAGCAGACCTGACAGGGTTACTTACAATGAGCAGTTCTTC
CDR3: CASRPDRVTYNEQFF

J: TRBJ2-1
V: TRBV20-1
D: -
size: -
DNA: TGCAGTGAATGGGGCAATGAGCAGTTCTTC
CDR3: CSEWGNEQFF

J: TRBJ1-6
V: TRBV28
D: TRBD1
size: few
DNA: TGTGCCAGCATAGGACAGGGCCGCTCACCCCTCCACTTT
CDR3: CASIGQGRSPLHF

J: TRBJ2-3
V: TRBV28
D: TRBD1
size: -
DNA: TGTGCCAGCAGTTCCCAAGGGGACAGAACAGATACGCAGTATTTT
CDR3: CASSSQGDRTDTQYF

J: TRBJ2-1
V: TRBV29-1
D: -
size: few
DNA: TGCAGCGTTGATCTTCACGGCAACAATGAGCAGTTCTTC
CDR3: CSVDLHGNNEQFF

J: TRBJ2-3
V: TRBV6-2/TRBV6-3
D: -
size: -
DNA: TGTGCCAGCAGTTACTCGACGACAGCCACAGATACGCAGTATTTT
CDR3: CASSYSTTATDTQYF

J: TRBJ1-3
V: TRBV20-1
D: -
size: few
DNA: TGCAGTGCTAGATCGGACAGCTCTGGAAACACCATATATTTT
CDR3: CSARSDSSGNTIYF

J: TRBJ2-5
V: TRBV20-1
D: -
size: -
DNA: TGCAGTGCTAGAGATAGCGGACAAGAGACCCAGTACTTC
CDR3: CSARDSGQETQYF

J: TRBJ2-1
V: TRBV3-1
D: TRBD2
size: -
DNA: TGTGCCAGCAGCCAAGGGCCCAGCGGGGGCTACAATGAGCAGTTCTTC
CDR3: CASSQGPSGGYNEQFF

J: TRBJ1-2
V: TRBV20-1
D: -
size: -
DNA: TGCAGTGCGACAAGAGACCACTATGGCTACACCTTC
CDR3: CSATRDHYGYTF

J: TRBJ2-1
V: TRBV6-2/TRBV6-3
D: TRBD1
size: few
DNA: TGTGCCAGCAGTTCCCCCGGGACAGGGGGGCACAATGAGCAGTTCTTC
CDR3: CASSSPGTGGHNEQFF

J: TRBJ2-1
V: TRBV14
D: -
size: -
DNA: TGTGCCAGCAGCCAGTATAGGGAAGGTGAGCAGTTCTTC
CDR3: CASSQYREGEQFF

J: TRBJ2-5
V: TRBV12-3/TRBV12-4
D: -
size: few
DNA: TGTGCCAGCAGTCAGGGGATTCAAGAGACCCAGTACTTC
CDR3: CASSQGIQETQYF

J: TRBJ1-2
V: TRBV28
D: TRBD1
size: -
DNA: TGTGCCAGCAGATCGGGACAGGGATATGGCTACACCTTC
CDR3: CASRSGQGYGYTF